This section outlines one TCR beta chain sequence together with its context. This specimen belongs to a study of blood T cell repertoires in COVID-19. Whole-study context: Acute and convalescent COVID-19 specimens originated in the United States, Italy and Spain. PBMCs, B-cell-depleted T cells, or T cells were the source of the cDNA or gDNA that made up the material.

The length of the CDR3 is 14 residues. Germline values: CDR1 KGHDR, CDR2 SFDVKD. Trimming shortened V by 5 bases and J by 6 bases, and 12 bases separated the two germline ends. As processed by the authors: Reference gene primer amplification yielded estimated nucleated cell counts. TCRdb's copy holds only in-frame clones and misses some; the assay was immunoSEQ multiplex PCR. From that table come the V and J calls and clone size; the DNA was used to work out D and trimming. The table lists under 350,000 clones, roughly 90% of them singletons, with about 5% in the top ten. The chain joins TRBV24-1 to TRBJ2-2, with a possible D match to TRBD1 (5 bases). The sequence derives from a man aged 35-49 years with acute or convalescent COVID-19. Material: peripheral blood. In DNA form, the CDR3 reads TGTGCCACCAGTGGGGGCCCCTTTGCCGGGGAGCTGTTTTTT. Translating it yields CATSGGPFAGELFF.